This T cell receptor (beta chain) was sequenced during a study of breast tumors, draining lymph nodes, adjacent tissues. One entry per CDR3 protein results from TCRdb running MiXCR on the multiplex PCR reads. The sample consists of approximately 15,000 distinct CDR3 sequences, more than 50% of them appearing once. Looked up from germline, CDR1 is SGDLS and CDR2 is YYNGEE. This CDR3 is 15 amino acids long. V was trimmed by 1 base and J by 0 bases, leaving 8 bases between them. The chain has TRBV9 and TRBJ1-5; no reliable D call. The TCR sequence derives from a female donor with breast cancer. Some clones in this sample may be carry-over from other donors' samples. The specimen sequenced was tumor-adjacent breast tissue. The CDR3 bases are TGTGCCAGCAGCGTAAGCCCAGATAGCAATCAGCCCCAGCATTTT. Its translation: CASSVSPDSNQPQHF.